This paragraph covers one T cell receptor beta chain sequence. The antigen remains undetermined. V dropped 6 bases and J dropped 5 bases, with 16 bases sitting between them. The CDR3 has 14 amino acids. From germline, CDR1 is LNHDA and CDR2 SQIVND (reference sequence). These data belong to a study of cytomegalovirus exposure and HLA in healthy donors. Study-wide results and caveats: Previously analyzed data showed that most TCR beta V segments were productive at a frequency of about 87% or about 30%. Apart from CMV serostatus, no immune exposure information was available. For TCR beta chains, V- and J-gene trimming was later linked to a missense DCLRE1C variant.

Use of 60 Vbeta and 13 Jbeta primers characterized the PCR. As handled by the study authors: Unique TCR beta chains numbered about 72 million in a later analysis, with around 12 million shared. This table comes from immunoSEQ multiplex PCR, and its TCRdb copy is limited to in-frame clones, with some not included. Clone size and V and J calls were adopted from that table, with D and trimming inferred from the DNA. This table holds some 130,000 clones, approximately 74% found once. The source of this sequence is a male donor in good health and CMV-seronegative. The rearrangement links TRBV19 to TRBJ2-5, with a possible D match to TRBD1 (6 bases). Sequenced: PBMCs. CDR3 in amino acids: CASSLRQDVETQYF. In nucleotides, the CDR3 is TGTGCCAGTAGCCTCCGACAGGACGTGGAGACCCAGTACTTC.